This TCR beta chain was found in a study of identical twins' blood T cells. The V and J ends lost 5 bases and 4 bases respectively, with 14 bases between them. CDR3 length equals 14 residues. Germline CDR1 reads SGHTA; CDR2 reads FQGNSA. This clonotype was seen many times. Each TCR cDNA library carried sample-specific barcodes on both ends. In the source study's methods: Clonotypes per individual ranged from about 85,000 to nearly 500,000. TCRdb re-called the 5' RACE reads with MiXCR, one entry per CDR3 protein. The V and J calls, along with clone size, are taken from TCRdb and not from the paper's own processing. The sample lists a few hundred thousand distinct CDR3 sequences; roughly 28% were seen once. Likely shared infections and vaccines: all three twin pairs were reared together.

This TCR was sampled from a woman aged 18-55 years in good health. The chain couples TRBV7-2 to TRBJ1-2, with TRBD1 as a possible D gene (6 bases). Specimen: PBMCs. CDR3 bases: TGTGCCAGCAGCATAATGGACAGACTCTATGGCTACACCTTC. It specifies CASSIMDRLYGYTF.